The present entry profiles one T cell receptor (beta chain) with its context. Its antigen is unidentified. The sample belongs to a study of Ad26.COV2.S vaccination and SARS-CoV-2 variants. Study-wide context: Donor joined the COV1001 Ad26.COV2.S trial arm. Intramuscular Ad26.COV2.S at 5x10^10 or 1x10^11 viral particles. Overall study results and limits: Comparability of non-spike TCR breadth was observed across vaccine and placebo recipients.

Regarding treatment: around 19 received Ad26.COV2.S at low or high dose, single or two shots; 5 received placebo; per-sample allocation not given. On day 63 after the first injection, vaccine and placebo recipients gave samples. The CDR3 sequence is 13 residues long. Unmatched junction bases numbered 5, after V lost 3 bases and J lost 7 bases. Libraries were prepared by immunoSEQ multiplex PCR; TCRdb keeps only in-frame clonotypes and omits some of them. The data hold some 480,000 clones, with around nine tenths observed a single time. The chain is built from TRBV12-3 or TRBV12-4 and TRBJ1-2; 7 bases map to TRBD1. Material: peripheral blood, obtained in a trial of Ad26.COV2.S vaccine versus placebo. This clonotype was sampled from a person aged 18-65 years who received the Ad26.COV2.S COVID-19 vaccine or a placebo. Written as DNA, the CDR3 is TGTGCCAGCAGTTTGGACAGGCGCCCTGGCTACACCTTC. Its translation is CASSLDRRPGYTF.